This TCR beta chain was observed in a study of T cell clones after liver transplantation. Study-wide background: Graft-donor-reactive sequences were compared with third-party-reactive TCRbeta sequences from pre-transplant mixed lymphocyte reactions.

Produced via immunoSEQ multiplex PCR; TCRdb's table is partial and in-frame only. Here the sample spans about 51,000 clones, around 85% being singletons. The sequence came from a human patient who received a liver transplant. Some T cells could come from the graft donor. The sample here was CD8+ T cells from blood, taken 12 months after liver transplant.

CDR3 DNA: TGTGCCAGCAGTCTCCAGAGGGACTCCGTGTATGGCTACACCTTC. This translates into CASSLQRDSVYGYTF. The chain couples TRBV27 to TRBJ1-2; tentatively, D is TRBD1 (5 bases). This CDR3 comprises 15 residues. From germline, CDR1 is MNHEY and CDR2 SMNVEV (reference sequence). Between the trimmed V and J ends, which lost 5 bases and 5 bases, there was a span of 18 bases.